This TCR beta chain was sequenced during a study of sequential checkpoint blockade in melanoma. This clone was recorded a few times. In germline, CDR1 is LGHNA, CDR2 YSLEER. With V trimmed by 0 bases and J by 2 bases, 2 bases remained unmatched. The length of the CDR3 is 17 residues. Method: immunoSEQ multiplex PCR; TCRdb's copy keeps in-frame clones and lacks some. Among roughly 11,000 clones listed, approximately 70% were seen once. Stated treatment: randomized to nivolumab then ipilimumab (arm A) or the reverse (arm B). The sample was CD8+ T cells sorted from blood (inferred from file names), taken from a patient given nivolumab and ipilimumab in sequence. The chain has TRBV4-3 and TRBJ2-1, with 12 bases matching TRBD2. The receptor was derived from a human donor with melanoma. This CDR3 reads CASSQEASGRAYNEQFF. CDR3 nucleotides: TGCGCCAGCAGCCAAGAGGCTAGCGGGAGGGCCTACAATGAGCAGTTCTTC.